The 23 T cell receptor beta chains presented below share a single source sample, sequenced in a study of blood T cell repertoires in COVID-19. The assay was immunoSEQ multiplex PCR, and TCRdb's table has in-frame clones only and misses some. The sample has under 40,000 clones; about 90% are singletons. The sample consisted of peripheral blood. These receptor sequences come from a man in his fifties with active or convalescent COVID-19.

This chain connects TRBV2 to TRBJ2-5; 9 nucleotides agree with TRBD2. The CDR3 has 13 residues. Germline CDR1 is SNHLY and CDR2 is FYNNEI. J gave up 5 bases and V 7 bases, and 5 bases lay outside the gene matches. CDR3 DNA: TGTGCCAGCATGCGGGAGGGCCGGGAGACCCAGTACTTC. Its protein is CASMREGRETQYF.

Written as DNA, the CDR3 is TGCAGTGCTAGGGCAGGGTCTGAAGCTTTCTTT. Its protein is CSARAGSEAFF. The V gene is TRBV20-1, the J gene TRBJ1-1, with a weak D call TRBD1 (5 bases). V lost 3 bases and J lost 6, with 8 bases in between. CDR1 DFQATT and CDR2 SNEGSKA come from the germline V gene (reference sequence). This CDR3 is built from 11 residues.

The CDR3 sequence: CASSPTGQGAYEQYF. The DNA of the CDR3 is TGTGCCAGCAGCCCGACGGGACAGGGGGCCTACGAGCAGTACTTC. J is TRBJ2-7 and V is TRBV9; 11 bases are a match to TRBD1. CDR3 length: 15 amino acids. Germline V gene data show CDR1 as SGDLS and CDR2 as YYNGEE. Germline trimming cut 4 bases from V and 2 bases from J; bases unmatched to any gene: 5.

The genes are TRBV27 and TRBJ1-5; 8 nucleotides agree with TRBD1. Trimming at V came to 3 bases and at J to 0 bases, leaving 4 bases not matched to a gene. CDR1 is MNHEY and CDR2 is SMNVEV in the germline V gene (reference sequence). The CDR3 totals 16 residues. CDR3 sequence reads: CASSFSTGVSNQPQHF. The CDR3 DNA is TGTGCCAGCAGTTTCTCGACAGGGGTTAGCAATCAGCCCCAGCATTTT.

V gene TRBV3-1 (or the pseudogene TRBV3-2) combines with J gene TRBJ2-2; D ambiguous. The CDR3 has 16 residues. Trimming left V 0 bases short and J 1 base short, with 9 bases between. The germline V gene encodes CDR1 LGHDT and CDR2 YNNKEL (reference sequence). The CDR3 coding sequence is TGTGCCAGCAGCCAAGATCTTGGCGGGAACACCGGGGAGCTGTTTTTT. Amino acids: CASSQDLGGNTGELFF.

This rearrangement joins TRBV20-1 to TRBJ2-1; D unresolved. Germline V gene sequence: CDR1 DFQATT, CDR2 SNEGSKA (reference sequence). There are 11 residues in the CDR3. Between the trimmed V and J ends, which lost 2 bases and 4 bases, there was a span of 3 bases. CDR3 sequence (DNA): TGCAGTGCTAGACATTACAATGAGCAGTTCTTC. Encoded protein: CSARHYNEQFF.

This chain joins TRBV5-4 and TRBJ2-7; possible D gene TRBD2, 5 bases. With 0 bases removed from V and 0 bases from J, the gap between germline ends came to 7 bases. The length of the CDR3 is 14 residues. Per the germline V gene, CDR1 is SGHNT and CDR2 is YYREEE (reference sequence). The CDR3 region has the DNA TGTGCCAGCAGCTTGGACGGGGACTCCTACGAGCAGTACTTC. It is translated as CASSLDGDSYEQYF.

The chain uses TRBV2 and TRBJ2-7; 7 bases agree with TRBD2. The CDR3 spans 15 residues. V lost 4 bases to trimming and J lost 2 bases; unmatched junction nucleotides: 8. Germline V lookup: CDR1 SNHLY, CDR2 FYNNEI. The CDR3 region is CASSGGGITAYEQYF. As DNA, the CDR3 is TGTGCCAGCAGTGGGGGAGGGATCACGGCCTACGAGCAGTACTTC.

The CDR3 spells CASSSRQGTEAFF. CDR3 nucleotide sequence: TGTGCCAGCAGCTCCCGACAGGGTACTGAAGCTTTCTTT. The chain carries TRBV11-2 and TRBJ1-1, with 7 bases fitting TRBD1. With V trimmed by 4 bases and J by 5 bases, 4 bases remained unmatched. The germline V gene has CDR1 SGHAT and CDR2 FQNNGV. This CDR3 comprises 13 residues. Full variable domain (rest looked up from reference TRBV11-2 and TRBJ1-1): EAGVAQSPRYKIIEKRQSVAFWCNPISGHATLYWYQQILGQGPKLLIQFQNNGVVDDSQLPKDRFSAERLKGVDSTLKIQPAKLEDSAVYLCASSSRQGTEAFFGQGTRLTVV.

The chain carries TRBV6-6 and TRBJ1-5; tentatively, D is TRBD1 (5 bases). The CDR3 consists of 16 residues. The germline CDR1 and CDR2 sequences are MNHNY and SVGAGI (reference sequence). V was clipped by 0 bases and J by 7 bases, with 16 bases between them. In nucleotides, the CDR3 is TGTGCCAGCAGTTACTCGTTCGCGGAGAAGGGGCAGCCCCAGCATTTT. It translates to CASSYSFAEKGQPQHF.

The genes are TRBV6-4 and TRBJ2-5; 11 bases are a match to TRBD2. Germline values: CDR1 MRHNA, CDR2 SNTAGT. Germline trimming cut 5 bases from V and 5 bases from J; bases unmatched to any gene: 1. The CDR3 contains 13 residues. As DNA, the CDR3 is TGTGCCAGCAGTACTAGCGGGGGTGAGACCCAGTACTTC. The encoded protein is CASSTSGGETQYF.

The chain uses TRBV28 and TRBJ1-1; a possible D gene is TRBD1 (6 bases). The CDR3 sequence is 13 residues long. Trimming removed 6 bases at V and 7 bases at J, with 15 bases between. Germline V gene lookup returns CDR1 MDHEN and CDR2 SYDVKM. CDR3 in amino acids: CASRGLQGGEAFF. The CDR3 coding sequence is TGTGCCAGCAGAGGCTTACAGGGTGGTGAAGCTTTCTTT.

V and J are TRBV3-1 (or the pseudogene TRBV3-2) and TRBJ1-4; D perhaps matches TRBD1 (6 bases). V lost 0 bases and J 8 bases, leaving 13 bases between the germline ends. CDR3 length equals 15 residues. CDR1 and CDR2 (germline): LGHDT, YNNKEL (reference sequence). The CDR3 loop is CASSQDTGRREKLFF. The DNA for the CDR3 is TGTGCCAGCAGCCAAGATACAGGGCGACGGGAAAAACTGTTTTTT.

This sequence joins TRBV6-5 and TRBJ2-1; perhaps TRBD2 as D (6 bases). V was cut by 2 bases and J by 9 bases, with 17 bases left in between. Germline values: CDR1 MNHEY, CDR2 SVGAGI. The CDR3 runs to 15 residues. The chain's CDR3 is CASSYMGEVSGEQFF. The CDR3, as DNA: TGTGCCAGCAGTTACATGGGGGAGGTGAGTGGTGAGCAGTTCTTC.

This clone was found once. This chain connects TRBV9 to TRBJ2-1, with 12 positions matching TRBD2. This CDR3 contains 16 residues. CDR1 SGDLS and CDR2 YYNGEE come from the germline V gene. Trimming took 3 bases from V and 5 from J; bases not matched to a gene: 6. This CDR3 is CASSGGTSGSHNEQFF. In DNA form, the CDR3 reads TGTGCCAGCAGCGGTGGGACTAGCGGGTCCCACAATGAGCAGTTCTTC.

This chain connects TRBV2 to TRBJ2-7; weak D call: TRBD1 (7 bases). Trimming cost V 4 bases and J 6 bases, with 19 bases left between them. Germline values: CDR1 SNHLY, CDR2 FYNNEI. The CDR3 runs to 15 residues. DNA for the CDR3: TGTGCCAGCAGTGTGTCACCTGGGCAGGGGGGCGAGCAGTACTTC. This encodes CASSVSPGQGGEQYF.

The chain couples TRBV2 to TRBJ1-5; no clear D gene. This CDR3 region has 11 residues. Per the germline V gene, CDR1 is SNHLY and CDR2 is FYNNEI. V was clipped by 4 bases and J by 7 bases, with 5 bases between them. The DNA for the CDR3 is TGTGCCAGCAGTGTCGGGCAGCCCCAGCATTTT. Translating gives CASSVGQPQHF.

The table lists this clone with a count of one. DNA for the CDR3: TGTGCCAGCAGCTTAGACAGGGGGTATGGCTACACCTTC. Its translation is CASSLDRGYGYTF. The chain joins TRBV5-6 to TRBJ1-2, with TRBD1 matching over 9 bases. V dropped 2 bases and J dropped 5; count of bases not matched to a gene: 1. The V gene's germline CDR1 is SGHDT and CDR2 YYEEEE. CDR3 size: 13 residues.

The rearrangement uses TRBV10-1 and TRBJ2-2, with D maybe TRBD2 (7 bases). This CDR3 has 15 residues. Germline V gives CDR1 WNHNN, CDR2 SYGVQD (reference sequence). V lost 5 bases and J 4 bases, leaving 14 bases between the germline ends. For the CDR3, the DNA is TGCGCCAGCAGTTCGGGGGGCACTTTCACCGGGGAGCTGTTTTTT. The encoded protein is CASSSGGTFTGELFF.

This clone was picked up a small number of times. The rearrangement links TRBV18 to TRBJ2-2; unclear D gene. CDR1 KGHSH and CDR2 LQKENI come from the germline V gene. V was shortened by 5 bases and J by 5 bases, with 3 bases between the two germline ends. CDR3 size: 11 residues. DNA for the CDR3: TGTGCCAGCTCATCAACCGGGGAGCTGTTTTTT. It yields the protein CASSSTGELFF.

The chain combines TRBV28 with TRBJ1-2, with no clear D. V gave up 5 bases and J gave up 1 base, with 5 bases separating them. Germline V gives CDR1 MDHEN, CDR2 SYDVKM. The CDR3 is 12 amino acids. This CDR3 reads CASSANNYGYTF. DNA of the CDR3: TGTGCCAGCAGTGCTAATAACTATGGCTACACCTTC.

The chain employs TRBV18 and TRBJ2-1, with 9 bases fitting TRBD2. This CDR3 region has 16 residues. Germline CDR1 reads KGHSH; CDR2 reads LQKENI. V lost 1 base and J lost 3; bases outside the gene matches: 4. CDR3 in DNA: TGTGCCAGCTCACCACAGACTAGCGGATTCTACAATGAGCAGTTCTTC. Protein product: CASSPQTSGFYNEQFF. The variable domain in full, with the rest retrieved from reference TRBV18 and TRBJ2-1, is NAGVMQNPRHLVRRRGQEARLRCSPMKGHSHVYWYRQLPEEGLKFMVYLQKENIIDESGMPKERFSAEFPKEGPSILRIQQVVRGDSAAYFCASSPQTSGFYNEQFFGPGTRLTVL.

This rearrangement joins TRBV7-3 to TRBJ1-6; TRBD1 aligns across 7 bases. This CDR3 has 15 amino acids. Germline V gene data show CDR1 as SGHTA and CDR2 as FQGTGA. V dropped 0 bases and J dropped 8; count of bases not matched to a gene: 4. The CDR3 sequence is CASSLTSTGHSPLHF. The DNA for the CDR3 is TGTGCCAGCAGCTTAACCTCGACAGGGCATTCACCCCTCCACTTT.